This T cell receptor beta chain came from a study of shared clonotypes between healthy human individuals. General study findings and limits: A reduction in generation probabilities was seen for non-shared clonotypes relative to those shared by all four donors.

The repertoire was sequenced with immunoSEQ multiplex PCR; TCRdb's copy has only in-frame clones and lacks some. The sample records approximately 2,000,000 clones, about 90% being singletons. The CDR3 consists of 16 residues. J was trimmed by 1 base and V by 5 bases; bases with no gene match: 7. The V gene's germline CDR1 is SGHTA and CDR2 FQGNSA. Regarding this clone: Its antigen is still unknown.

Specimen: naive CD4+ T cells from PBMCs. Subset described: CD45RA+ positively selected. The chain links TRBV7-2 to TRBJ2-7; 11 bases line up with TRBD2. The receptor was isolated from a man aged 18 to 30 in good health. Some clones in this sample may be carry-over from other donors' samples. CDR3 sequence: CASSVTGTSGSYEQYF. The CDR3 DNA reads TGTGCCAGCAGCGTAACCGGGACTAGCGGTTCCTACGAGCAGTACTTC.